What follows describes a single T cell receptor beta chain. The CDR3 sequence is 17 residues long. The ends were cut back, 0 bases at V and 2 bases at J, with 15 bases in the middle. Germline V lookup: CDR1 LGHNA, CDR2 YNFKEQ. These data belong to a study of blood T cell repertoires in COVID-19. In the study overall: In each case, the material was cDNA or gDNA derived from T cells, B-cell-depleted T cells, or PBMCs.

In the source study's methods: Estimation of nucleated cell counts relied on the amplification of reference gene primers. Repertoires were generated with immunoSEQ multiplex PCR, while TCRdb's copy carries only in-frame clones and drops some. Clonal size and the V and J genes are those of that table, whereas D and trimming came from the DNA. The sample includes approximately 300,000 clones, 80% to 95% of them seen just once. Patients at the Seattle site were enrolled during active infection and followed longitudinally. The chain uses TRBV4-2 and TRBJ2-3; D not resolved. The sample consisted of peripheral blood. The origin of this receptor is a woman in her 30s with COVID-19, enrolled during active disease. CDR3 sequence (DNA): TGTGCCAGCAGCCAAGAAGCAAGCGTCTCGTCCACAGATACGCAGTATTTT. This encodes CASSQEASVSSTDTQYF.